This T cell receptor (beta chain) is from a study of blood T cell repertoires in COVID-19. Study background: Sites across the United States, Italy and Spain contributed samples from acute and convalescent COVID-19. The analysed material was cDNA or gDNA that came from T cells, B-cell-depleted T cells, or PBMCs.

The CDR3 covers 13 residues. Between the trimmed V and J ends, which lost 10 bases and 2 bases, there was a span of 13 bases. Germline loops: CDR1 MNHEY, CDR2 SVGAGI. In the study's own analysis: The authors estimated nucleated cell counts from reference gene primer amplification. Profiling relied on immunoSEQ multiplex PCR, and the TCRdb table lists in-frame clones only, not all of them. The D gene and trimming were derived from the DNA, and the V and J assignments and clone size from that table. The sample holds roughly 200,000 clones, roughly 77% seen once. V usage is TRBV6-5 and J usage is TRBJ2-3; a possible D gene is TRBD2 (7 bases). This clonotype was obtained from a man aged 70 or older with active or convalescent COVID-19. Sample: peripheral blood. The CDR3 DNA sequence: TGTGCCATAGGGGGGGCCAACACAGATACGCAGTATTTT. This gives the protein CAIGGANTDTQYF.